A selection of T cell receptor beta chains follows, all from one sample in a study of breast tumors, draining lymph nodes, adjacent tissues. TCRdb redid the calling of the multiplex PCR reads with MiXCR, one entry per CDR3 protein. The table records about 31,000 distinct CDR3 sequences, 60% to 70% of them present only once. The sample taken for sequencing was breast tumor tissue. These receptors all come from a female donor with breast cancer. Some clones in this sample may be carry-over from other donors' samples. The CDR3 runs from the conserved cysteine through the conserved F or W. D genes are given only for firm matches. Clone size is not always given. Where it is, it says once, few, many or a class for expanded clones.

v_gene,d_gene,j_gene,abundance,CDR3nt,CDR3aa
TRBV15,-,TRBJ1-2,few,TGTGCCACCAGCAGTGTTGAACCCTCCGGCGGGCATGGCTACACCTTC,CATSSVEPSGGHGYTF
TRBV18,-,TRBJ2-7,-,TGTGCCAGCTCACCTGGGATTTCCGCCTACGAGCAGTACTTC,CASSPGISAYEQYF
TRBV7-3,-,TRBJ1-4,-,TGTGCCAGCAGCCCTACGACATCTGGGCTGGTTGAAAAACTGTTTTTT,CASSPTTSGLVEKLFF
TRBV15,TRBD2,TRBJ2-1,-,TGTGCCACCTCCTCGGTGGGGACTAGCGGGGGTGGAACGTCACGTGAGCAGTTCTTC,CATSSVGTSGGGTSREQFF
TRBV5-1,-,TRBJ1-6,few,TGCGCCAGCAGCTTGGGTCGCGGGAATAATTCACCCCTCCACTTT,CASSLGRGNNSPLHF
TRBV4-1,TRBD1,TRBJ2-7,many,TGCGCCAGCAGCCAAGATACCCAGGGGGCGCTTGAGCAGTACTTC,CASSQDTQGALEQYF
TRBV10-3,TRBD1,TRBJ2-7,-,TGTGCCGTACAGGGGGCCTACGAGCAGTACTTC,CAVQGAYEQYF
TRBV27,-,TRBJ2-1,many,TGTGCCAGCAGTCTCTCCCATGCCCCCCACAATGAGCAGTTCTTC,CASSLSHAPHNEQFF
TRBV7-9,TRBD1,TRBJ1-4,-,TGTGCCAGCAGTAACAGGGGATCAACTAATGAAAAACTGTTTTTT,CASSNRGSTNEKLFF
TRBV20-1,-,TRBJ2-7,-,TGCAGTGCCCAGACAGGTTGGGATTACGAGCAGTACTTC,CSAQTGWDYEQYF
TRBV10-3,-,TRBJ1-2,-,TGTGCCATCAGTGATAATGGGAAGGTCGGCTACACCTTC,CAISDNGKVGYTF
TRBV4-3,-,TRBJ2-1,many,TGCGCCAGCAGCCGCACCGTGACGGGGGAATACAATGAGCAGTTCTTC,CASSRTVTGEYNEQFF
TRBV29-1,-,TRBJ1-2,once,TGCAGCGTTCGGACAGCACCACCGAGGGGTAGCTATGGCTACACCTTC,CSVRTAPPRGSYGYTF
TRBV7-9,TRBD1,TRBJ2-1,-,TGTGCCAGCAGCTTGAGTGGGACAGGTTACAATGAGCAGTTCTTC,CASSLSGTGYNEQFF
TRBV11-2,-,TRBJ2-7,-,TGTGCCAGCAGCTTATCGGACGGCACCTACGAGCAGTACTTC,CASSLSDGTYEQYF
TRBV13,TRBD1,TRBJ1-3,many,TGTGCCAGCAGCTCGGGACAGGATCTCTCTGGAAACACCATATATTTT,CASSSGQDLSGNTIYF
TRBV9,TRBD1,TRBJ1-1,-,TGTGCCAGCAGCGTAGATTGGACAGGGTGGGGAGCTTTCTTT,CASSVDWTGWGAFF
TRBV6-2/TRBV6-3,TRBD1,TRBJ1-2,many,TGTGCCAGCAGTTACCTTGGACAGGGTTTTGGCTACACCTTC,CASSYLGQGFGYTF
TRBV2,-,TRBJ2-3,-,TGTGCCAGCAGTGTAGAGTCGCCCGTTTATTCAGATACGCAGTATTTT,CASSVESPVYSDTQYF
TRBV6-6,TRBD1,TRBJ1-2,-,TGTGCCAGCAGCCAAAATACCGGGACAGGGTATGGCTACACCTTC,CASSQNTGTGYGYTF
TRBV19,-,TRBJ1-4,many,TGTGCCAGTAAGGTCCTGGTCGCAACTAATGAAAAACTGTTTTTT,CASKVLVATNEKLFF
TRBV7-9,TRBD1,TRBJ2-1,medium-sized,TGTGCCAGCAGCCAACTCCGGGACAGGGTACGGAATGAGCAGTTCTTC,CASSQLRDRVRNEQFF
TRBV7-2,TRBD2,TRBJ2-7,many,TGTGCCAGCAGCGCGGGCCTAGCGGGAGGGCTTGAGCAGTACTTC,CASSAGLAGGLEQYF
TRBV18,TRBD1,TRBJ1-1,many,TGTGCCAGCTCATCCTCCGGGACAGGGTCGAACACTGAAGCTTTCTTT,CASSSSGTGSNTEAFF
TRBV19,TRBD1,TRBJ2-2,medium-sized,TGTGCCAGTAGTGTACAGGGGGCTGGCACCGGGGAGCTGTTTTTT,CASSVQGAGTGELFF
TRBV24-1,-,TRBJ2-3,-,TGTGCCACCAGTGAGAGCGGAGGAGTAAGGGATACGCAGTATTTT,CATSESGGVRDTQYF
TRBV2,TRBD1,TRBJ2-7,-,TGTGCCAGCAGAACGGGACAGGGGTTCCCCGAGCAGTACTTC,CASRTGQGFPEQYF
TRBV7-9,-,TRBJ2-1,-,TGTGCCACCACGCGCGGGTACAATGAGCAGTTCTTC,CATTRGYNEQFF
TRBV6-1,TRBD2,TRBJ2-7,-,TGTGCCAGCAGTGCGCCCGGGACTAGCGGGAGCTCCTACGAGCAGTACTTC,CASSAPGTSGSSYEQYF
TRBV29-1,-,TRBJ1-2,medium-sized,TGCAGCGCTGTTGATAGTAGCTCGAGGACGTCGGGCTATGGCTACACCTTC,CSAVDSSSRTSGYGYTF
TRBV18,TRBD1,TRBJ1-2,-,TGTGCCAGCTCACTGGACAGGGGGCTCGAGGGCTACACCTTC,CASSLDRGLEGYTF
TRBV19,-,TRBJ2-7,-,TGTGCCAGTAGTATAGATCAAAGGGGAGAGCAGTACTTC,CASSIDQRGEQYF
TRBV19,-,TRBJ1-5,many,TGTGCCAGCAACAGGGAGAGGAACAATCAGCCCCAGCATTTT,CASNRERNNQPQHF
TRBV19,-,TRBJ2-7,many,TGTGCCAGTAGTTTACTCGACAGGATACTTGAGCAGTACTTC,CASSLLDRILEQYF
TRBV15,TRBD2,TRBJ2-1,-,TGTGCCACCAGCAGCCCGGGACTAGCCCCCAACAATGAGCAGTTCTTC,CATSSPGLAPNNEQFF
TRBV12-3/TRBV12-4,-,TRBJ2-7,-,TGTGCCAGCGGCCGGGACACCTACTACGAGCAGTACTTC,CASGRDTYYEQYF
TRBV6-5,-,TRBJ1-5,many,TGTGCCAGCAGTCACCGACAGGGCAATCAGCCCCAGCATTTT,CASSHRQGNQPQHF
TRBV6-6,TRBD1,TRBJ2-7,-,TGTGCCAGCAGTCACCGGGACAGGGCCTCCTACGAGCAGTACTTC,CASSHRDRASYEQYF
TRBV20-1,-,TRBJ2-7,-,TGCAGTGCTAGGAGGCTCTACGAGCAGTACTTC,CSARRLYEQYF
TRBV12-3/TRBV12-4,-,TRBJ2-1,-,TGTGCCACAAGTCCCGGGGTGCGTAGCAGTGGGCAGTTCTTC,CATSPGVRSSGQFF
TRBV6-1,-,TRBJ1-4,many,TGTGCCAGCAGTGATGTGAGGGGCGCGGGAACTAATGAAAAACTGTTTTTT,CASSDVRGAGTNEKLFF
TRBV2,TRBD2,TRBJ2-7,once,TGTGCCAGCAGTGGGGCGGGAGGGTTGTACGAGCAGTACTTC,CASSGAGGLYEQYF
TRBV2,-,TRBJ2-5,once,TGTGCCAGCAGGGATTCCGGGACCCGGAGGGAGACCCAGTACTTC,CASRDSGTRRETQYF
TRBV6-2/TRBV6-3,TRBD1,TRBJ2-5,few,TGTGCCAGCAGTTACAGTGGGGACAGGGGGGAGACCCAGTACTTC,CASSYSGDRGETQYF
TRBV29-1,-,TRBJ1-2,-,TGCAGCGTTGGGGAGAAGGGACACGGCTACACCTTC,CSVGEKGHGYTF
TRBV7-3,-,TRBJ2-1,once,TGTGCCAGCAGCTTAAGAGCCAGCCGTGGTGACAATGAGCAGTTCTTC,CASSLRASRGDNEQFF
TRBV7-8,-,TRBJ1-2,-,TGTGCCAGCAGCTTAGTCCCGGGAACGTATGGCTACACCTTC,CASSLVPGTYGYTF
TRBV20-1,TRBD2,TRBJ2-1,many,TGCAGTGCTAGAGACGGTATAGCGGGAGGTTGGAATGAGCAGTTCTTC,CSARDGIAGGWNEQFF
TRBV12-3/TRBV12-4,TRBD1,TRBJ2-7,-,TGTGCCAGCAGTCCGGGGACAGGTCATTCCTACGAGCAGTACTTC,CASSPGTGHSYEQYF
TRBV5-1,-,TRBJ2-6,-,TGCGCCAGCAGCTTGGGATCGACCCATGGGGCCAACGTCCTGACTTTC,CASSLGSTHGANVLTF
TRBV20-1,-,TRBJ1-6,-,TGCAGTGCTAGGGGTTACGGGGGAAGGGAATCACCCCTCCACTTT,CSARGYGGRESPLHF
TRBV20-1,TRBD2,TRBJ2-1,-,TGCAGTGCTAGAGATTTAAAAGTAGCGGGGGACAATGAGCAGTTCTTC,CSARDLKVAGDNEQFF